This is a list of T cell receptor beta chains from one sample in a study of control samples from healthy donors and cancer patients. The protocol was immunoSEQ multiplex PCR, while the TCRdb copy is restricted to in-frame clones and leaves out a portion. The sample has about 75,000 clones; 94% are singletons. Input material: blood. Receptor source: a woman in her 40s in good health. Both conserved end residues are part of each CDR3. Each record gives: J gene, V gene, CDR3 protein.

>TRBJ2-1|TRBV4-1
CASSQAGSGRGPSSYNEQFF
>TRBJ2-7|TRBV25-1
CASSAGGAIYEQYF
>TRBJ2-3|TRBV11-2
CASSLGFTDTQYF
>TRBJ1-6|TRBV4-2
CASSQVYTEHNSPLHF
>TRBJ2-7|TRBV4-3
CASSQVRGLHEQYF
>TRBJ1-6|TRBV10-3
CAAKGQTSYNSPLHF
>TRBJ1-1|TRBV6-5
CASSQALGTEAFF
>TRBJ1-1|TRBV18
CASSAGVSTEAFF
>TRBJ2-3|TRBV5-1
CASSYTSSLDTQYF
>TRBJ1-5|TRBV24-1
CATSDLRNNQPQHF
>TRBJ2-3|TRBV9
CASSANLWDGDTDTQCF
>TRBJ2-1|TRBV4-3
CASSQVHFESYNEQFF
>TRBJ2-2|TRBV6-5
CASSLSWTTGELFF
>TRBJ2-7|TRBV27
CASSSGTAFYEQYF
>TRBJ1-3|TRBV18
CASSQADYSGNTIYF
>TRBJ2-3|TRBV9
CASSSPAGGRTDTQYF
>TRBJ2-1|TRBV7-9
CASRRLGLAYNEQFF
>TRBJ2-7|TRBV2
CASSGTVIAYEQYF
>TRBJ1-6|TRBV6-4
CASSSDWNSPLHF
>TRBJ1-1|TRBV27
CASSWGQNTEAFF
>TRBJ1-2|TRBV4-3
CASSQGQGGYYGYTF
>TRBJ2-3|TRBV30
CAWTRDHTDTQYF
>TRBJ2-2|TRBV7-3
CASSFAGELFF
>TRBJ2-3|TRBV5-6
CASTPSSTDTQYF
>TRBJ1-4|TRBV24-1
CATRPPWDGSTNEKLFF
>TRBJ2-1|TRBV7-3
CASSLNTNYNEQFF
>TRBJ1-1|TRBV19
CASSPGPGTEAFF
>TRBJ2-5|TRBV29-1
CSVDGLAGEETQYF
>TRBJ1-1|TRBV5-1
CASSLEGFLNTEAFF
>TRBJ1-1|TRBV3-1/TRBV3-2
CASSQYTRVDTEAFF
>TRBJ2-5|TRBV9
CASSPRLAGSGETQYF
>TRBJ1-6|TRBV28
CASSLFGVHNSPLHF
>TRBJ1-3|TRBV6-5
CASRKAGISGNTIYF
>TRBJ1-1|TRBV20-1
CSAKEQGEAFF
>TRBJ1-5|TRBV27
CASSWGTGGNQPQHF
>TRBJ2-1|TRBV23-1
CASSQSSGRVGNEQFF
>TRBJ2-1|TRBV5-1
CASRGDLYNEQFF
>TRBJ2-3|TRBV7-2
CASSLWTSGDTQYF
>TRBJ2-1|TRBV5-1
CASSLAGSPYNEQFF
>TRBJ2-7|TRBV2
CASSARTTPFEQYF
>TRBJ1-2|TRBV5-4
CASSLGRGGYTF
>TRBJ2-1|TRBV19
CASSIYAGGPNEQFF
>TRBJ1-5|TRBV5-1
CASSHGTGYNQPQHF
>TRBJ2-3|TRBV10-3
CASTTRASTDTQYF
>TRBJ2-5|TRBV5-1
CASSLSPGRNVQETQYF
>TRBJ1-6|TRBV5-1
CASSQLDGRQPLHF